These 11 T cell receptor beta chains originate from one sample sequenced in a study of beta chain features in type 1 diabetes. Points from the study as a whole: In every one of the four CD4+ subsets, TCRB CDR3s were moderately but significantly shorter in Type 1 diabetes patients.

No antigen is known for these receptors. Reverse transcription of all isolated RNA meant that expressed TCRB transcripts were sequenced. Assay used: immunoSEQ multiplex PCR; TCRdb lists only in-frame clones, some missing. The table shows 150,000 to 200,000 clones, with roughly 60% occurring only once. The sequenced sample consisted of naive CD4+ T cells from blood. The receptors were sampled from a man in his thirties or forties with type 1 diabetes.

V usage is TRBV7-9 and J usage is TRBJ2-5; 12 nucleotides align to TRBD2. CDR1 and CDR2 from the germline V gene are SEHNR and FQNEAQ (reference sequence). J gave up 0 bases and V 5 bases, and 7 bases lay outside the gene matches. The CDR3 totals 17 residues. The CDR3 sequence is CASSQLAGGSYQETQYF. Written as DNA, the CDR3 is TGTGCCAGCAGCCAACTAGCGGGGGGCTCGTACCAAGAGACCCAGTACTTC.

CDR3 in DNA: TGCAGCGTTCTCGGGGGTGAAAAACTGTTTTTT. Protein sequence: CSVLGGEKLFF. The chain couples TRBV29-1 to TRBJ1-4; perhaps TRBD1 as D (5 bases). V shed 5 bases and J shed 7 bases, with 8 bases lying between them. This CDR3 spans 11 amino acids. CDR1 is SQVTM, CDR2 ANQGSEA, per germline.

This clone came up a few times. This chain joins TRBV30 and TRBJ2-7, with D uncertain. Trimming stripped 2 bases from V and 4 bases from J, with 6 bases between. The CDR3 has 11 amino acids. From germline, CDR1 is GTSNPN and CDR2 SVGIG (reference sequence). This CDR3 is CAWSTQYEQYF. The CDR3 DNA sequence: TGTGCCTGGAGTACTCAATACGAGCAGTACTTC. The full variable domain, rest sourced from reference TRBV30 and TRBJ2-7, is SQTIHQWPATLVQPVGSPLSLECTVEGTSNPNLYWYRQAAGRGLQLLFYSVGIGQISSEVPQNLSASRPQDRQFILSSKKLLLSDSGFYLCAWSTQYEQYFGPGTRLTVT.

This clone has more than one count but fewer than ten. The chain recombines TRBV2 with TRBJ2-1; no firm D call. V lost 6 bases to trimming and J lost 3 bases, with 9 bases between them. Germline V gives CDR1 SNHLY, CDR2 FYNNEI. The length of the CDR3 is 13 residues. CDR3 in DNA: TGTGCCAGCAGGGCTGGGGTCTACAATGAGCAGTTCTTC. This sequence encodes CASRAGVYNEQFF.

This sequence joins TRBV30 and TRBJ1-3; no clear D gene. Trimming pared 2 bases from V and 5 bases from J, leaving 10 bases between. In germline, CDR1 is GTSNPN, CDR2 SVGIG (reference sequence). The CDR3 runs 13 residues. For the CDR3, the DNA is TGTGCCTGGAGTACGGCGGCAAGAAACACCATATATTTT. It translates to CAWSTAARNTIYF.

This chain joins TRBV13 and TRBJ1-1; tentatively, D is TRBD1 (5 bases). Germline CDR1 is PRHDT and CDR2 is FYEKMQ (reference sequence). This CDR3 is built from 15 residues. Trimming left V 4 bases short and J 1 base short, with 13 bases between. The CDR3 DNA sequence: TGTGCCAGCAGCTCCGAGCCCAGGGAGAACACTGAAGCTTTCTTT. Amino acids: CASSSEPRENTEAFF.

J is TRBJ2-7 and V is TRBV29-1; a possible D gene is TRBD1 (5 bases). V lost 5 bases to trimming and J lost 6 bases, with 17 bases between them. The CDR3 has 13 residues. CDR1 and CDR2 (germline): SQVTM, ANQGSEA. This CDR3 is CSVRSDRALEQYF. The CDR3 DNA reads TGCAGCGTTCGTTCCGACAGAGCGCTCGAGCAGTACTTC.

To note about this clone: The junction does not match germline at one end; this may be a read error. The chain recombines TRBV9 with TRBJ2-1, with 12 bases identical to TRBD1. CDR1 and CDR2 (germline): SGDLS, YYNGEE. This CDR3 spans 16 amino acids. The CDR3 DNA is TGTGCCAGCAGCGTAGTTGGGACAGGGGGCTACGATGAGCAGTTCTTC. This encodes CASSVVGTGGYDEQFF. Combining the CDR3 with reference TRBV9 and TRBJ2-1 gives the whole variable domain DSGVTQTPKHLITATGQRVTLRCSPRSGDLSVYWYQQSLDQGLQFLIQYYNGEERAKGNILERFSAQQFPDLHSELNLSSLELGDSALYFCASSVVGTGGYDEQFFGPGTRLTVL.

A word on this clone: An end of the junction differs from the germline gene, which may be a read error. The V and J genes are TRBV29-1 and TRBJ2-3, with D possibly TRBD1 on 5 matching bases. The CDR3 consists of 8 residues. Germline V gene sequence: CDR1 SQVTM, CDR2 ANQGSEA. As DNA, the CDR3 is TGCAGCGTTGACAGGGAAAGGTTT. Residues: CSVDRERF.

A few counts support this clone. This rearrangement joins TRBV30 to TRBJ2-1; D is undetermined. Germline assignment: CDR1 GTSNPN and CDR2 SVGIG (reference sequence). V shed 0 bases and J shed 10 bases, with 4 bases lying between them. This CDR3 spans 10 amino acids. This chain's CDR3 is CAWSVEEQFF. The CDR3 DNA sequence: TGTGCCTGGAGTGTCGAGGAGCAGTTCTTC.

J is TRBJ2-3 and V is TRBV4-3; 9 bases match TRBD2. Trimming cost V 0 bases and J 0 bases; bases outside gene matches: 10. The germline CDR1 and CDR2 sequences are LGHNA and YSLEER. The CDR3 sequence is 19 residues long. CDR3 sequence: CASSQDKVSGGRSTDTQYF. The CDR3 coding sequence is TGCGCCAGCAGCCAAGACAAGGTTAGCGGGGGCAGGAGCACAGATACGCAGTATTTT.